The rows below give T cell receptor beta chains drawn from one sample of a study of blood T cell repertoires in COVID-19. The table came from immunoSEQ multiplex PCR; TCRdb's copy has only in-frame clones and leaves some out. Of a few hundred thousand clones in the sample, 75% to 90% are singletons; the top ten hold more than 0.95%. What was sequenced was PBMCs or T cells enriched from blood (not recorded which). The receptors were sampled from a man aged 25 to 45 who had recovered from COVID-19. CDR3s include the opening cysteine and the closing phenylalanine or tryptophan. The D gene is left open where the match is weak. Not every row has a clone size; where given, it reads once, few, many or a size class.

j_call d_call clone_size v_call cdr3_nt cdr3_aa
TRBJ2-1 TRBD2 - TRBV27 TGTGCCAGCAGTTTTAGCGGGAGCTCCTACAATGAGCAGTTCTTC CASSFSGSSYNEQFF
TRBJ2-2 - - TRBV3-1/TRBV3-2 TGTGCCAGCACCGCCGGGGCCGGGGAGCTGTTTTTT CASTAGAGELFF
TRBJ2-5 TRBD1 once TRBV5-1 TGCGCCAGCAGCTTCAGATCTCTCCAGGGGGTCAGGGAGACCCAGTACTTC CASSFRSLQGVRETQYF
TRBJ1-6 - - TRBV6-1 TGTGCCAGCAGTGAAGGATATAGGGGAGGATCACCCCTCCACTTT CASSEGYRGGSPLHF
TRBJ1-1 - - TRBV4-1 TGCGCCAGCAGCCTCCATTCGGGAGCAAACACTGAAGCTTTCTTT CASSLHSGANTEAFF
TRBJ2-7 TRBD1 - TRBV3-1/TRBV3-2 TGTGCCAGCAGCCAAGGGACAGGCTCGTCCTACGAGCAGTACTTC CASSQGTGSSYEQYF
TRBJ1-1 - - TRBV28 TGTGCCAGTTCTCCAAGTTGGCAGGGAGCTTTCTTT CASSPSWQGAFF
TRBJ1-1 TRBD1 once TRBV27 TGTGCCAGCAGTTTATATTTAACAGGGGGCAAGACTGAAGCTTTCTTT CASSLYLTGGKTEAFF
TRBJ2-3 - - TRBV13 TGTGCCAGCAGCTTCTTTAGCGGGACAGAGAACACAGATACGCAGTATTTT CASSFFSGTENTDTQYF
TRBJ2-7 TRBD2 - TRBV14 TGTGCCAGCAGCTATCTAGCGGGAGACTACGAGCAGTACTTC CASSYLAGDYEQYF
TRBJ2-7 - - TRBV18 TGTGCCAGCTCACCTTCTACAACGTCGGACAGAACATACGAGCAGTACTTC CASSPSTTSDRTYEQYF
TRBJ1-2 - - TRBV29-1 TGCAGCGTCCGAAGGGCAGGGTATGGCTACACCTTC CSVRRAGYGYTF
TRBJ1-4 - once TRBV21-1 TGTGCCAGCAGCACTAAACAGGTGATTAATGAAAAACTGTTTTTT CASSTKQVINEKLFF
TRBJ2-3 - once TRBV28 TGTGCCAGCAGTTCACCCCTCCGGGACACCGATACGCAGTATTTT CASSSPLRDTDTQYF
TRBJ2-4 TRBD2 once TRBV7-3 TGTGCCAGCAGCCCGGGACTAGGGACAAACATTCAGTACTTC CASSPGLGTNIQYF
TRBJ2-3 - - TRBV14 TGTGCCAGCAGCCAGGGCTACACAGATACGCAGTATTTT CASSQGYTDTQYF
TRBJ1-6 TRBD1 - TRBV5-5 TGTGCCAGCAGCTCACAGGGGTTTAATTCACCCCTCCACTTT CASSSQGFNSPLHF
TRBJ2-1 TRBD2 - TRBV6-5 TGTGCCAGCTTCATATCGGCTAGCGGGTTCGATGAGCAGTTCTTC CASFISASGFDEQFF
TRBJ2-3 TRBD2 - TRBV3-1/TRBV3-2 TGTGCCAGCAGCCGGGGGGAGGGGACGCAGTATTTT CASSRGEGTQYF
TRBJ1-5 TRBD1 - TRBV19 TGTGCCAGTAGCACGGACAGGGAATTTTATCAGCCCCAGCATTTT CASSTDREFYQPQHF
TRBJ2-2 TRBD2 - TRBV2 TGTGCCAGCAGCGCCGGGACTAGCTCGGCCGGGGAGCTGTTTTTT CASSAGTSSAGELFF
TRBJ2-3 TRBD1 - TRBV5-1 TGCGCCAGCAGCAGGGGACAGGGAATATTAGTAGATACGCAGTATTTT CASSRGQGILVDTQYF
TRBJ2-1 - - TRBV25-1 TGTGCCAGCAGTGTCCCCGGGTTATCCTACAATGAGCAGTTCTTC CASSVPGLSYNEQFF
TRBJ2-7 - - TRBV5-4 TGTGCCAGCAGCTACGAGGCCTACGAGCAGTACTTC CASSYEAYEQYF
TRBJ1-5 - - TRBV19 TGTGCCAGTAGTACCCGACAGACTAGCAATCAGCCCCAGCATTTT CASSTRQTSNQPQHF
TRBJ2-3 TRBD2 few TRBV4-1 TGCGCCAGCAGCCAAGTTAGCGGGACTACAGATACGCAGTATTTT CASSQVSGTTDTQYF
TRBJ2-5 - - TRBV5-1 TGCGCCAGCAGGGTAGGACTGCAAGAGACCCAGTACTTC CASRVGLQETQYF
TRBJ1-3 - - TRBV20-1 TGCAGTGCTAGTGGGGGCGCTGGAAACACCATATATTTT CSASGGAGNTIYF
TRBJ2-6 TRBD2 - TRBV28 TGTGCCAGCAGTTCGATAGCGGGAGTACCTGGGGCCAACGTCCTGACTTTC CASSSIAGVPGANVLTF
TRBJ1-5 - few TRBV19 TGTGCCAGTAGTATTGACAGGAGCAATCAGCCCCAGCATTTT CASSIDRSNQPQHF
TRBJ2-7 - - TRBV5-5 TGTGCCAGCAGCTTGGCCTTAGCGGTGTCCTACGAGCAGTACTTC CASSLALAVSYEQYF
TRBJ2-7 TRBD2 - TRBV11-2 TGTGCCAGCAGCTTAGTAGCGGGAGAGGCCTACGAGCAGTACTTC CASSLVAGEAYEQYF
TRBJ2-1 - - TRBV24-1 TGTGCCACCAGTGATTCCGGACTCACCAGCTCCTACAATGAGCAGTTCTTC CATSDSGLTSSYNEQFF
TRBJ2-3 - - TRBV28 TGTGCCAGCAGACTCCCAGGGGGAGGAGGGACAGATACGCAGTATTTT CASRLPGGGGTDTQYF
TRBJ1-2 TRBD1 few TRBV4-1 TGCGCCAGCAGCCAAGATCAGGGGGCGAACTATGGCTACACCTTC CASSQDQGANYGYTF
TRBJ1-1 - - TRBV10-1 TGCGCCAGCAGCAAGGGGGGGAGCACTGAAGCTTTCTTT CASSKGGSTEAFF
TRBJ2-1 TRBD1 once TRBV24-1 TGTGCCACCAGTGGAGACAGGGCTTACAATGAGCAGTTCTTC CATSGDRAYNEQFF
TRBJ2-7 TRBD2 - TRBV18 TGTGCCAGCTCACAAGCGGGACTTAGCTCCTACGAGCAGTACTTC CASSQAGLSSYEQYF
TRBJ1-5 - - TRBV19 TGTGCCAGTAGTTCAACTGTGTGGCCCCAGCATTTT CASSSTVWPQHF
TRBJ1-5 - - TRBV30 TGTGCCTGGAGTGTACAGGATAATCAGCCCCAGCATTTT CAWSVQDNQPQHF
TRBJ2-5 TRBD1 once TRBV7-9 TGTGCCAGCAGCTTTGGATCGACAGGGGGGAGCGAGACCCAGTACTTC CASSFGSTGGSETQYF
TRBJ2-2 - - TRBV12-5 TGTGCTAGCACAGGGTTTAGCGGGGAGCTGTTTTTT CASTGFSGELFF
TRBJ2-4 - - TRBV28 TGTGCCAGCAGCCTACCGGGTGCCAAAAACATTCAGTACTTC CASSLPGAKNIQYF
TRBJ1-4 - - TRBV10-1 TGCGCCAGCAGTGACTCGACAGGCCTTAATGAAAAACTGTTTTTT CASSDSTGLNEKLFF
TRBJ2-3 TRBD2 - TRBV20-1 TGCAGTGCTAGTCATGCTAGCGGGAGGAGCGTAGATACGCAGTATTTT CSASHASGRSVDTQYF
TRBJ2-1 - - TRBV5-1 TGCGCCAGCAGCCAGGGGAGCTCCTACAATGAGCAGTTCTTC CASSQGSSYNEQFF
TRBJ2-5 TRBD2 - TRBV28 TGTGCCAGCAGCTCTGCGGGACTAGCGAAAGAGACCCAGTACTTC CASSSAGLAKETQYF
TRBJ2-2 - few TRBV30 TGTGCCTGGAACAGGGTTACCGGGGAGCTGTTTTTT CAWNRVTGELFF
TRBJ2-1 TRBD2 - TRBV28 TGTGCCAGCAGTTTTTCTAGCGGGAGGCCGTACAATGAGCAGTTCTTC CASSFSSGRPYNEQFF
TRBJ2-5 TRBD2 many TRBV11-2 TGTGCCAGCAGGGGAGGAGCGGGAGTGGAGTTGGGGACCCAGTACTTC CASRGGAGVELGTQYF
TRBJ2-6 - - TRBV6-5 TGTGCCAGCAGCCCAGTGTTCTCTGGGGCCAACGTCCTGACTTTC CASSPVFSGANVLTF